This T cell receptor (beta chain) was retrieved from a study of regulatory T cells in long-lasting Graves disease. Study-level results: TRBV28, TRBJ1-2 and TRBJ2-5 were favored in persistent disease.

This clonotype was seen at least ten times. As yet, its antigen is unknown. The TCR beta library used iRepertoire HTBI primers with Arm-PCR amplification of CDR3. TCRdb analysed the multiplex PCR reads with MiXCR anew, one entry per CDR3 protein. Of around 400,000 distinct CDR3 sequences in the sample, roughly 15% were seen once. The CDR3 contains 13 residues. V was trimmed by 8 bases and J by 1 base, leaving 11 bases between them. Germline V lookup: CDR1 ENHRY, CDR2 SYGVKD. Stated time point: newly diagnosed GD, antithyroid drugs for less than 3 months. RNA extracted from PBMCs served as the sequencing template. Doctors identified Graves' disease using the American Thyroid Association guidelines. Patients all came to the study from an endocrinology department in Xi'an, China.

Here the sequenced sample was peripheral blood mononuclear cells (PBMCs), taken at new diagnosis, from a patient treated with antithyroid drugs. This TCR was recovered from a female donor with Graves disease. The chain combines TRBV10-3 with TRBJ1-1; TRBD1 might be the D (5 bases). The CDR3 here is CAISGRQNTEAFF. CDR3 DNA sequence: TGTGCCATCTCAGGGCGCCAGAACACTGAAGCTTTCTTT.